The 21 T cell receptor beta chains in this list originate from one sample, sequenced in a study of blood T cell repertoires in COVID-19. The data were produced by immunoSEQ multiplex PCR, yet TCRdb's version contains in-frame clones alone and is incomplete. The sample contains tens of thousands of clones, about 80% of which appear only once. Sequencing was done on a sample of peripheral blood. These receptors were obtained from a human donor in a cohort sampled during active COVID-19.

The chain is built from TRBV7-9 and TRBJ1-3, with D possibly matching TRBD1 (6 bases). V lost 7 bases and J 4 bases, leaving 17 bases between the germline ends. CDR1 and CDR2 from the germline V gene are SEHNR and FQNEAQ (reference sequence). CDR3 length equals 15 residues. The CDR3 sequence: CASTPMGGPGNTIYF. The CDR3 bases are TGTGCCAGCACCCCAATGGGGGGGCCGGGAAACACCATATATTTT.

The CDR3 sequence is CASTELREGHTQYF. DNA of the CDR3: TGTGCCAGCACCGAACTAAGGGAGGGGCACACGCAGTATTTT. The chain joins TRBV7-9 to TRBJ2-3; 7 bases agree with TRBD2. The germline V gene encodes CDR1 SEHNR and CDR2 FQNEAQ (reference sequence). With 7 bases clipped from V and 9 bases from J, the junction kept 13 bases outside the gene matches. The CDR3 consists of 14 residues.

Worth noting for this clone: Sequence at one end of the junction differs from germline and may be a read error. This rearrangement joins TRBV3-1 (or the pseudogene TRBV3-2) to TRBJ2-1; perhaps TRBD1 as D (5 bases). The CDR3 loop spans 12 amino acids. The germline CDR1 and CDR2 sequences are LGHDT and YNNKEL (reference sequence). CDR3 bases: TGTGCCAGCAGCCTTTCAGACTCCAAGGGGATCTTC. Translation gives CASSLSDSKGIF.

This chain links TRBV2 with TRBJ1-1; 7 bases align to TRBD1. The CDR3 sequence is 16 residues long. Germline CDR1 is SNHLY and CDR2 is FYNNEI. With 2 bases clipped from V and 8 bases from J, the junction kept 14 bases outside the gene matches. The CDR3 is CASSESAGQRWSEAFF. CDR3 nucleotides: TGTGCCAGCAGTGAATCGGCGGGACAGAGGTGGAGCGAAGCTTTCTTT. Full variable domain (missing parts from reference TRBV2 and TRBJ1-1): EPEVTQTPSHQVTQMGQEVILRCVPISNHLYFYWYRQILGQKVEFLVSFYNNEISEKSEIFDDQFSVERPDGSNFTLKIRSTKLEDSAMYFCASSESAGQRWSEAFFGQGTRLTVV.

This clone was recorded many times. The chain couples TRBV27 to TRBJ2-3, with D possibly TRBD2 on 5 matching bases. The ends were cut back, 4 bases at V and 5 bases at J, with 19 bases in the middle. The CDR3 totals 16 residues. CDR1 is MNHEY and CDR2 is SMNVEV in the germline V gene (reference sequence). For the CDR3, the DNA is TGTGCCAGCAGTTATCACCGGGGTTACAGTGGAGATACGCAGTATTTT. This gives the protein CASSYHRGYSGDTQYF.

The chain joins TRBV2 to TRBJ2-1; 8 bases are a match to TRBD2. Germline lookup yields CDR1 SNHLY and CDR2 FYNNEI. V lost 6 bases and J lost 0; bases outside the gene matches: 22. The CDR3 extends over 21 amino acids. CDR3 sequence reads: CASSWWGAGGIKLTSYNEQFF. DNA of the CDR3: TGTGCCAGCAGCTGGTGGGGCGCGGGGGGCATCAAGCTCACCTCCTACAATGAGCAGTTCTTC.

The V gene is TRBV29-1, the J gene TRBJ1-2, with 12 nucleotides matching TRBD1. Germline loops: CDR1 SQVTM, CDR2 ANQGSEA. The CDR3 length is 13 residues. The V and J ends lost 6 bases and 6 bases, in that order; junction bases with no gene match: 5. Here the CDR3 DNA reads TGCAGCGTGGGACAGGGGGCGGGTGATGGCTACACCTTC. The encoded protein is CSVGQGAGDGYTF.

The chain recombines TRBV29-1 with TRBJ1-1; D remains unclear. The CDR3 consists of 12 residues. CDR1 and CDR2 (germline): SQVTM, ANQGSEA. Trimming shortened V by 0 bases and J by 11 bases, and 13 bases separated the two germline ends. Here the CDR3 reads CSVEDGLRRAFF. CDR3 sequence (DNA): TGCAGCGTTGAAGATGGACTCCGGAGGGCTTTCTTT.

The CDR3 DNA reads TGTGCCAGCAGTTTAGAGGGGGGCAATCAGCCCCAGCATTTT. The encoded protein is CASSLEGGNQPQHF. This rearrangement joins TRBV28 to TRBJ1-5, with a possible D match to TRBD1 (6 bases). The V end was cut by 2 bases, the J end by 2 bases, with 7 bases between. The CDR3 loop spans 14 amino acids. From germline, CDR1 is MDHEN and CDR2 SYDVKM.

The chain carries TRBV5-4 and TRBJ2-7, with 12 bases fitting TRBD2. CDR1 and CDR2 (germline): SGHNT, YYREEE (reference sequence). V lost 0 bases and J lost 7; bases outside the gene matches: 2. CDR3 length equals 14 residues. The CDR3 DNA follows: TGTGCCAGCAGCTTGGCTACTAGCGGGGGGGAGCAGTACTTC. Translation gives CASSLATSGGEQYF.

V and J are TRBV7-6 and TRBJ2-3, with TRBD2 matching over 10 bases. The CDR3 totals 18 residues. After removal of 3 bases from V and 2 bases from J, the junction contained 11 bases not matched to a gene. Germline lookup yields CDR1 SGHVS and CDR2 FNYEAQ. The CDR3 region has the DNA TGTGCCAGCAGCTTTCCCCAAAGCGGGGGGGCGTCCACAGATACGCAGTATTTT. Amino acids: CASSFPQSGGASTDTQYF.

In nucleotides, the CDR3 is TGTGCCACCAGCCTCAGGGTGAAGGGAGGAGAACTGTTTTTT. It encodes CATSLRVKGGELFF. The chain carries TRBV15 and TRBJ1-4, with a possible D match to TRBD1 (5 bases). Germline V gives CDR1 LNHNV, CDR2 YYDKDF (reference sequence). The CDR3 is 14 residues long. Between the trimmed V and J ends, which lost 5 bases and 12 bases, there was a span of 19 bases.

CDR3 DNA sequence: TGCGCCAGCAGCTTGGTGGGGGGATCAGATACGCAGTATTTT. It codes for CASSLVGGSDTQYF. This chain links TRBV5-1 with TRBJ2-3; D possibly corresponds to TRBD2 (6 bases). Trimming stripped 0 bases from V and 4 bases from J, with 9 bases between. Germline CDR1 is SGHRS and CDR2 is YFSETQ. The CDR3 spans 14 residues.

The chain carries TRBV27 and TRBJ2-1; 10 bases match TRBD1. V shed 6 bases and J 2 bases; nucleotides not matched to a gene: 1. Germline values: CDR1 MNHEY, CDR2 SMNVEV (reference sequence). The CDR3 length is 14 residues. The CDR3 DNA reads as TGTGCCAGCAGAGGACAGGGGGCCTACAATGAGCAGTTCTTC. Protein: CASRGQGAYNEQFF.

V gene TRBV4-3 combines with J gene TRBJ2-2; 10 bases are shared with TRBD2. Germline lookup yields CDR1 LGHNA and CDR2 YSLEER. V gave up 3 bases and J gave up 6 bases; unmatched junction bases: 7. The CDR3 extends over 16 amino acids. The CDR3 is CASSQGSGGLAGELFF. CDR3 DNA: TGCGCCAGCAGCCAGGGTAGCGGGGGGTTGGCCGGGGAGCTGTTTTTT.

The V gene is TRBV18, the J gene TRBJ1-1; 9 bases line up with TRBD1. Germline loops: CDR1 KGHSH, CDR2 LQKENI. The CDR3 spans 16 residues. V lost 3 bases to trimming and J lost 3 bases; unmatched junction nucleotides: 8. The CDR3 spells CASSPGQGLVYTEAFF. In nucleotides, the CDR3 is TGTGCCAGCTCACCTGGACAGGGGTTGGTGTACACTGAAGCTTTCTTT. Combining the CDR3 with reference TRBV18 and TRBJ1-1 gives the whole variable domain NAGVMQNPRHLVRRRGQEARLRCSPMKGHSHVYWYRQLPEEGLKFMVYLQKENIIDESGMPKERFSAEFPKEGPSILRIQQVVRGDSAAYFCASSPGQGLVYTEAFFGQGTRLTVV.

This sequence joins TRBV5-1 and TRBJ2-1; TRBD1 might be the D (5 bases). Germline V gives CDR1 SGHRS, CDR2 YFSETQ. V dropped 2 bases and J dropped 5 bases, with 17 bases sitting between them. This CDR3 is 16 amino acids long. The CDR3 protein is CASSLVGQMGNNEQFF. DNA of the CDR3: TGCGCCAGCAGCTTAGTGGGGCAGATGGGTAACAATGAGCAGTTCTTC.

The rearrangement joins TRBV28 to TRBJ1-2; 10 bases match TRBD1. Germline V lookup: CDR1 MDHEN, CDR2 SYDVKM. Trimming cost V 7 bases and J 4 bases; bases outside gene matches: 6. The CDR3 runs 14 residues. In DNA, the CDR3 is TGTGCCAGCATTCGGACAGGGGGGGGCTATGGCTACACCTTC. Translated: CASIRTGGGYGYTF.

The chain couples TRBV3-1 (or the pseudogene TRBV3-2) to TRBJ1-1; D ambiguous. Trimming took off 4 bases at V and 4 bases at J, with 16 bases between the two ends. Looked up from germline, CDR1 is LGHDT and CDR2 is YNNKEL (reference sequence). The CDR3 extends over 15 amino acids. CDR3 residues: CASSRYLPGVTEAFF. The CDR3 nucleotides are TGTGCCAGCAGCCGCTACCTCCCGGGAGTCACTGAAGCTTTCTTT.

This rearrangement joins TRBV28 to TRBJ2-1; possibly TRBD1 for D (6 bases). V was trimmed by 5 bases and J by 15 bases, leaving 14 bases between them. Germline CDR1 and CDR2: MDHEN and SYDVKM. The CDR3 sequence is 11 residues long. The CDR3 loop is CASSETGRTFF. CDR3 DNA sequence: TGTGCCAGCAGTGAAACAGGGAGAACGTTCTTC.

CDR3 nucleotide sequence: TGTGCCAGTAGTATATTCGGGACAGTATCAAGCTCTGGGGCCAACGTCCTGACTTTC. This sequence encodes CASSIFGTVSSSGANVLTF. The chain combines TRBV19 with TRBJ2-6; TRBD1 matches 7 bases. The CDR3 runs 19 residues. Trimming cost V 2 bases and J 0 bases; bases outside gene matches: 10. Germline CDR1 reads LNHDA; CDR2 reads SQIVND (reference sequence).